These 13 T cell receptor beta chains came from one sample sequenced in a study of radiotherapy plus CTLA-4 blockade in lung cancer. The data were produced by immunoSEQ multiplex PCR, yet TCRdb's version contains in-frame clones alone and is incomplete. The repertoire includes fewer than 50,000 clones, almost 65% of them detected once, and approximately 18% sits in the top ten. The source material was peripheral blood, sampled from a patient treated with radiotherapy plus ipilimumab. These receptor sequences come from a human donor with non-small cell lung cancer who had a partial response to radiotherapy plus ipilimumab.

The chain combines TRBV2 with TRBJ2-1; D gene ambiguous. V lost 5 bases and J lost 10, with 12 bases in between. The CDR3 contains 12 residues. The germline V gene encodes CDR1 SNHLY and CDR2 FYNNEI. CDR3 protein: CASSRFLGEQFF. The CDR3 nucleotides are TGTGCCAGCAGTAGATTCCTAGGCGAGCAGTTCTTC. The full variable domain, its missing parts supplied by reference TRBV2 and TRBJ2-1, is EPEVTQTPSHQVTQMGQEVILRCVPISNHLYFYWYRQILGQKVEFLVSFYNNEISEKSEIFDDQFSVERPDGSNFTLKIRSTKLEDSAMYFCASSRFLGEQFFGPGTRLTVL.

The chain has TRBV10-3 and TRBJ1-1, with TRBD1 matching over 9 bases. Germline trimming cut 10 bases from V and 3 bases from J; bases unmatched to any gene: 6. The CDR3 contains 13 residues. Per germline, CDR1 ENHRY and CDR2 SYGVKD. The CDR3 loop reads CATARQGDTEAFF. The CDR3 DNA is TGTGCCACCGCCAGACAGGGGGACACTGAAGCTTTCTTT.

The chain uses TRBV5-6 and TRBJ1-2; no firm D call. Germline loops: CDR1 SGHDT, CDR2 YYEEEE. The V gene lost 2 bases and the J gene lost 12 bases, with 23 bases spanning the gap. The CDR3 is 15 amino acids. The chain's CDR3 is CASSLRSPTINGHTF. CDR3 DNA sequence: TGTGCCAGCAGCTTACGGAGCCCAACTATTAACGGCCACACCTTC.

This chain joins TRBV2 and TRBJ2-7; TRBD1 might be the D (6 bases). The CDR3 consists of 14 residues. The V end was cut by 4 bases, the J end by 0 bases, with 10 bases between. Germline loops: CDR1 SNHLY, CDR2 FYNNEI. CDR3 sequence: CASSGQASSYEQYF. The CDR3 DNA reads TGTGCCAGCAGTGGACAGGCATCCTCCTACGAGCAGTACTTC.

The chain employs TRBV7-3 and TRBJ2-3; 10 nucleotides agree with TRBD2. J lost 2 bases, V lost 5 bases, and 7 bases had no gene match. The CDR3 runs to 16 residues. Germline CDR1 SGHTA, CDR2 FQGTGA. This CDR3 is CASSARLAGDTDTQYF. The CDR3 coding sequence is TGTGCCAGCAGCGCCCGACTAGCGGGTGACACAGATACGCAGTATTTT.

The CDR3 nucleotides read TGTGCCAGCAGCTTTGAGGTCGGGAGGAGGGTCCCCCAAGAGACCCAGTACTTC. Its protein is CASSFEVGRRVPQETQYF. The chain combines TRBV11-2 with TRBJ2-5; 7 nucleotides match TRBD2. The CDR3 is 18 residues long. The trim removed 3 bases at V and 1 base at J, leaving 14 bases unmatched. CDR1 and CDR2 from the germline V gene are SGHAT and FQNNGV.

This clone came up a few times. V gene TRBV7-9 combines with J gene TRBJ2-7; 14 bases align to TRBD2. The trim removed 11 bases at V and 9 bases at J, leaving 21 bases unmatched. The length of the CDR3 is 17 residues. From germline, CDR1 is SEHNR and CDR2 FQNEAQ (reference sequence). This chain's CDR3 is CASREVQGLAGDSVQYF. The DNA for the CDR3 is TGTGCCTCTAGGGAGGTACAGGGACTAGCGGGAGACAGCGTGCAGTACTTC. The full variable domain, completed using reference TRBV7-9 and TRBJ2-7, is DTGVSQNPRHKITKRGQNVTFRCDPISEHNRLYWYRQTLGQGPEFLTYFQNEAQLEKSRLLSDRFSAERPKGSFSTLEIQRTEQGDSAMYLCASREVQGLAGDSVQYFGPGTRLTVT.

This CDR3 is CASSSTTGSSYEQYF. CDR3 in DNA: TGTGCCAGCAGCTCCACGACAGGATCTTCCTACGAGCAGTACTTC. The chain employs TRBV11-2 and TRBJ2-7, with D tentatively TRBD1 (6 bases). Germline V lookup: CDR1 SGHAT, CDR2 FQNNGV. CDR3 size: 15 residues. V was cut by 4 bases and J by 1 base, with 14 bases left in between. The full variable domain, completed using reference TRBV11-2 and TRBJ2-7, is EAGVAQSPRYKIIEKRQSVAFWCNPISGHATLYWYQQILGQGPKLLIQFQNNGVVDDSQLPKDRFSAERLKGVDSTLKIQPAKLEDSAVYLCASSSTTGSSYEQYFGPGTRLTVT.

This clone appeared once. This chain connects TRBV14 to TRBJ1-2; D may be TRBD1 (5 bases). The CDR3 has 14 amino acids. Looked up from germline, CDR1 is SGHDN and CDR2 is FVKESK. Trimming took 4 bases from V and 2 from J, leaving 11 bases between them. CDR3 sequence (DNA): TGTGCCAGCAGCCCGATACAGGAGAACTATGGCTACACCTTC. It is translated as CASSPIQENYGYTF. Full variable domain (remainder filled in from reference TRBV14 and TRBJ1-2): EAGVTQFPSHSVIEKGQTVTLRCDPISGHDNLYWYRRVMGKEIKFLLHFVKESKQDESGMPNNRFLAERTGGTYSTLKVQPAELEDSGVYFCASSPIQENYGYTFGSGTRLTVV.

V gene TRBV7-9 combines with J gene TRBJ2-2, with D possibly matching TRBD2 (5 bases). This CDR3 spans 14 amino acids. Per the germline V gene, CDR1 is SEHNR and CDR2 is FQNEAQ (reference sequence). The germline V and J ends were trimmed by 6 bases and 6 bases, with 14 bases remaining between them. CDR3: CASSRDGGSGELFF. In nucleotides, the CDR3 is TGTGCCAGCAGTCGTGATGGAGGATCCGGGGAGCTGTTTTTT.

The genes are TRBV5-1 and TRBJ2-5; 8 bases match TRBD2. J was trimmed by 2 bases and V by 0 bases; bases with no gene match: 0. This CDR3 has 14 amino acids. Germline CDR1 SGHRS, CDR2 YFSETQ. The CDR3 nucleotides are TGCGCCAGCAGCTTGGCGGGGGGGCAAGAGACCCAGTACTTC. Residues: CASSLAGGQETQYF.

The genes are TRBV2 and TRBJ2-7, with 7 bases aligning to TRBD2. In germline, CDR1 is SNHLY, CDR2 FYNNEI. There are 15 residues in the CDR3. V lost 2 bases and J lost 0; bases outside the gene matches: 4. The CDR3 DNA reads as TGTGCCAGCAGTGAAACTAGCGTGAGCTCCTACGAGCAGTACTTC. This sequence encodes CASSETSVSSYEQYF.

V usage is TRBV30 and J usage is TRBJ1-2; tentatively, D is TRBD1 (6 bases). V was clipped by 2 bases and J by 2 bases, with 6 bases between them. CDR1 and CDR2 from the germline V gene are GTSNPN and SVGIG (reference sequence). The CDR3 sequence is 12 residues long. The chain's CDR3 is CAWSRGNYGYTF. The CDR3 DNA is TGTGCCTGGAGTAGGGGGAACTATGGCTACACCTTC.